Below, 22 T cell receptor beta chains from the same sample are listed, as sequenced in a study of shared clonotypes between healthy human individuals. Sequencing used immunoSEQ multiplex PCR; TCRdb keeps in-frame clones, though not all of them. The table shows roughly 2.2 million clones, with 80% to 95% occurring only once. The sequenced sample consisted of naive CD4+ T cells from PBMCs. The subset is: CD45RA+ positively selected. These receptors were collected from a young man in good health. Some clones in this sample may be carry-over from other donors' samples.

This chain uses TRBV14 with TRBJ1-1; TRBD1 aligns across 7 bases. V lost 3 bases to trimming and J lost 1 base; unmatched junction nucleotides: 2. The germline CDR1 and CDR2 sequences are SGHDN and FVKESK. The CDR3 runs to 14 residues. The CDR3 reads CASSQRGRNTEAFF. The CDR3 nucleotides read TGTGCCAGCAGCCAGAGGGGGCGGAACACTGAAGCTTTCTTT. Together with reference TRBV14 and TRBJ1-1, the CDR3 gives the full variable domain: EAGVTQFPSHSVIEKGQTVTLRCDPISGHDNLYWYRRVMGKEIKFLLHFVKESKQDESGMPNNRFLAERTGGTYSTLKVQPAELEDSGVYFCASSQRGRNTEAFFGQGTRLTVV.

The chain couples TRBV2 to TRBJ1-4; TRBD1 agrees at 7 bases. CDR3 size: 14 residues. Trimming took 6 bases from V and 11 from J; bases not matched to a gene: 12. Germline V gene data show CDR1 as SNHLY and CDR2 as FYNNEI. CDR3 sequence (DNA): TGTGCCAGCAGAGATAGACAGGGCCTTGGGAAACTGTTTTTT. Translated: CASRDRQGLGKLFF. Full variable domain (remainder filled in from reference TRBV2 and TRBJ1-4): EPEVTQTPSHQVTQMGQEVILRCVPISNHLYFYWYRQILGQKVEFLVSFYNNEISEKSEIFDDQFSVERPDGSNFTLKIRSTKLEDSAMYFCASRDRQGLGKLFFGSGTQLSVL.

The V gene is TRBV28, the J gene TRBJ2-5, with D unresolved. Germline-derived CDR1 and CDR2 are MDHEN and SYDVKM. The CDR3 totals 11 residues. V lost 5 bases, J lost 4 bases, and 5 bases lay in between. The CDR3 loop reads CASSPSETQYF. DNA of the CDR3: TGTGCCAGCAGTCCGTCAGAGACCCAGTACTTC.

Remarks on this clone: The sample holds other DNA sequences that translate to the same CDR3. The CDR3 region is CASIRGTGNTIYF. CDR3 DNA: TGTGCCAGCATCAGGGGAACGGGAAACACCATATATTTT. This chain links TRBV28 with TRBJ1-3, with D perhaps TRBD1 (6 bases). This CDR3 comprises 13 residues. Per the germline V gene, CDR1 is MDHEN and CDR2 is SYDVKM. Trimming stripped 7 bases from V and 4 bases from J, with 11 bases between.

V usage is TRBV15 and J usage is TRBJ2-3, with 7 bases fitting TRBD1. The CDR3 extends over 16 amino acids. J was trimmed by 1 base and V by 1 base; bases with no gene match: 5. CDR1 is LNHNV, CDR2 YYDKDF, per germline (reference sequence). DNA of the CDR3: TGTGCCACCAGCAGAGGACAGGGTGGAGGCACAGATACGCAGTATTTT. Its translation: CATSRGQGGGTDTQYF. Variable domain in full (rest from reference TRBV15 and TRBJ2-3): DAMVIQNPRYQVTQFGKPVTLSCSQTLNHNVMYWYQQKSSQAPKLLFHYYDKDFNNEADTPDNFQSRRPNTSFCFLDIRSPGLGDTAMYLCATSRGQGGGTDTQYFGPGTRLTVL.

The chain is built from TRBV5-5 and TRBJ2-3; TRBD2 agrees at 7 bases. V dropped 4 bases and J dropped 3; count of bases not matched to a gene: 2. The CDR3 has 13 amino acids. In germline, CDR1 is SGHKS, CDR2 YYEKEE (reference sequence). As DNA, the CDR3 is TGTGCCAGCAGCGGTAGCGGGACAGATACGCAGTATTTT. Translated, it gives CASSGSGTDTQYF. Drawing the rest from reference TRBV5-5 and TRBJ2-3, the complete variable domain is DAGVTQSPTHLIKTRGQQVTLRCSPISGHKSVSWYQQVLGQGPQFIFQYYEKEERGRGNFPDRFSARQFPNYSSELNVNALLLGDSALYLCASSGSGTDTQYFGPGTRLTVL.

The rearrangement uses TRBV7-9 and TRBJ1-2, with 9 bases fitting TRBD1. Germline V CDR1 and CDR2: SEHNR, FQNEAQ (reference sequence). This CDR3 region has 13 residues. CDR3 loop: CATGIGDRAGYTF. The CDR3 region has the DNA TGTGCGACCGGAATCGGGGACAGGGCCGGCTACACCTTC.

The V call is TRBV14, the J call TRBJ2-7; no reliable D call. Deletions cut 1 base from V and 0 bases from J, with 16 bases between. Germline lookup yields CDR1 SGHDN and CDR2 FVKESK. The CDR3 extends over 17 amino acids. DNA of the CDR3: TGTGCCAGCAGCCAAGTCCCGGTGTGGACCAGCTCCTACGAGCAGTACTTC. Amino acids: CASSQVPVWTSSYEQYF. Filled out from reference TRBV14 and TRBJ2-7, the complete variable domain reads EAGVTQFPSHSVIEKGQTVTLRCDPISGHDNLYWYRRVMGKEIKFLLHFVKESKQDESGMPNNRFLAERTGGTYSTLKVQPAELEDSGVYFCASSQVPVWTSSYEQYFGPGTRLTVT.

The chain links TRBV18 to TRBJ1-1; D unclear. The V and J ends lost 3 bases and 2 bases respectively, with 13 bases between them. The CDR3 is 15 amino acids. Germline-derived CDR1 and CDR2 are KGHSH and LQKENI. CDR3 DNA sequence: TGTGCCAGCTCACCGCCTGGTCAGAGCAACACTGAAGCTTTCTTT. This translates into CASSPPGQSNTEAFF.

The chain recombines TRBV30 with TRBJ2-2, with 7 positions matching TRBD2. Trimming cost V 1 base and J 4 bases; bases outside gene matches: 3. In germline, CDR1 is GTSNPN, CDR2 SVGIG (reference sequence). CDR3 length: 14 residues. The CDR3 DNA follows: TGTGCCTGGAGTGGGGACTACTTCACCGGGGAGCTGTTTTTT. Amino acid sequence: CAWSGDYFTGELFF. The whole variable domain, filled in from reference TRBV30 and TRBJ2-2, reads SQTIHQWPATLVQPVGSPLSLECTVEGTSNPNLYWYRQAAGRGLQLLFYSVGIGQISSEVPQNLSASRPQDRQFILSSKKLLLSDSGFYLCAWSGDYFTGELFFGEGSRLTVL.

The rearrangement joins TRBV7-9 to TRBJ1-5, with 9 bases matching TRBD1. Germline CDR1 is SEHNR and CDR2 is FQNEAQ (reference sequence). V trimming: 4 bases; J trimming: 3 bases; junction bases outside the gene matches: 4. CDR3 length: 15 residues. CDR3 bases: TGTGCCAGCAGCTCCGGGACAGGGCCCAATCAGCCCCAGCATTTT. It translates to CASSSGTGPNQPQHF. The complete variable domain, with remaining parts taken from reference TRBV7-9 and TRBJ1-5, reads DTGVSQNPRHKITKRGQNVTFRCDPISEHNRLYWYRQTLGQGPEFLTYFQNEAQLEKSRLLSDRFSAERPKGSFSTLEIQRTEQGDSAMYLCASSSGTGPNQPQHFGDGTRLSIL.

CDR3 residues: CASSWPPTGGTGELFF. The DNA for the CDR3 is TGCGCCAGCAGCTGGCCCCCGACAGGGGGCACCGGGGAGCTGTTTTTT. The chain couples TRBV5-1 to TRBJ2-2; the match to TRBD1 covers 9 bases. V dropped 3 bases and J dropped 4; count of bases not matched to a gene: 7. Germline V gene lookup returns CDR1 SGHRS and CDR2 YFSETQ. This CDR3 comprises 16 residues. The whole variable domain, filled in from reference TRBV5-1 and TRBJ2-2, reads KAGVTQTPRYLIKTRGQQVTLSCSPISGHRSVSWYQQTPGQGLQFLFEYFSETQRNKGNFPGRFSGRQFSNSRSEMNVSTLELGDSALYLCASSWPPTGGTGELFFGEGSRLTVL.

The rearrangement uses TRBV19 and TRBJ2-1; TRBD2 aligns across 9 bases. V lost 7 bases, J lost 2 bases, and 9 bases stayed unmatched. The germline V gene has CDR1 LNHDA and CDR2 SQIVND (reference sequence). This CDR3 contains 16 residues. The CDR3 loop is CASTLGSSGTYNEQFF. The CDR3 bases are TGTGCCAGTACCCTCGGCTCTAGCGGGACCTACAATGAGCAGTTCTTC.

The sample holds one count of this clone. The chain carries TRBV6-5 and TRBJ2-5; 11 bases agree with TRBD2. Per germline, CDR1 MNHEY and CDR2 SVGAGI. Trimming cost V 4 bases and J 4 bases; bases outside gene matches: 5. This CDR3 contains 15 residues. CDR3 sequence (DNA): TGTGCCAGCAGTTCACCCGGGACTAGCGGAGAGACCCAGTACTTC. It codes for CASSSPGTSGETQYF.

This clone was seen just once. This rearrangement joins TRBV4-2 to TRBJ2-3; unclear D gene. The germline gives CDR1 LGHNA, CDR2 YNFKEQ. This CDR3 contains 16 residues. Trimming pared 4 bases from V and 0 bases from J, leaving 14 bases between. The CDR3 bases are TGTGCCAGCAGCCTGTTGGACGGTGCTAGCACAGATACGCAGTATTTT. Translation gives CASSLLDGASTDTQYF.

This clone was counted only a few times. The chain is built from TRBV2 and TRBJ1-1; D might be TRBD1 (6 bases). The germline CDR1 and CDR2 sequences are SNHLY and FYNNEI. The CDR3 runs to 14 residues. V was pared by 4 bases and J by 6 bases, with 15 bases between. CDR3 in DNA: TGTGCCAGCAGTGTACAGGGTGAGGGCGCTGAAGCTTTCTTT. Its translation: CASSVQGEGAEAFF.

V usage is TRBV7-8 and J usage is TRBJ2-1; 8 bases are shared with TRBD1. Germline V gives CDR1 SGHVS, CDR2 FQNEAQ. V dropped 5 bases and J dropped 9; count of bases not matched to a gene: 12. The CDR3 has 15 amino acids. The CDR3 protein is CASSMTGAYLSEQFF. In nucleotides, the CDR3 is TGTGCCAGCAGCATGACAGGGGCTTACTTAAGTGAGCAGTTCTTC.

This chain connects TRBV9 to TRBJ2-2; 9 bases map to TRBD2. The CDR3 has 18 amino acids. Germline values: CDR1 SGDLS, CDR2 YYNGEE. The ends lost 0 bases at V and 5 bases at J; junction bases unmatched: 11. The DNA of the CDR3 is TGTGCCAGCAGCGTAGGGGTAGGGCTAGCGGGACGGACCGGGGAGCTGTTTTTT. This translates into CASSVGVGLAGRTGELFF. The variable domain in full, completed from reference TRBV9 and TRBJ2-2, reads DSGVTQTPKHLITATGQRVTLRCSPRSGDLSVYWYQQSLDQGLQFLIQYYNGEERAKGNILERFSAQQFPDLHSELNLSSLELGDSALYFCASSVGVGLAGRTGELFFGEGSRLTVL.

V and J are TRBV15 and TRBJ2-2, with TRBD2 as a possible D gene (5 bases). Germline-derived CDR1 and CDR2 are LNHNV and YYDKDF (reference sequence). Trimming shortened V by 3 bases and J by 4 bases, and 9 bases separated the two germline ends. The CDR3 is made up of 14 amino acids. This CDR3 is CATSSPGSTGELFF. The CDR3 nucleotides are TGTGCCACCAGCAGTCCGGGATCCACCGGGGAGCTGTTTTTT. The full variable domain, completed using reference TRBV15 and TRBJ2-2, is DAMVIQNPRYQVTQFGKPVTLSCSQTLNHNVMYWYQQKSSQAPKLLFHYYDKDFNNEADTPDNFQSRRPNTSFCFLDIRSPGLGDTAMYLCATSSPGSTGELFFGEGSRLTVL.

The chain employs TRBV7-9 and TRBJ2-3, with D perhaps TRBD1 or TRBD2 (5 bases each). Germline CDR1 is SEHNR and CDR2 is FQNEAQ (reference sequence). The CDR3 is 16 residues long. The V end was cut by 5 bases, the J end by 4 bases, with 19 bases between. CDR3 in amino acids: CASSPRDPILPDTQYF. CDR3 in DNA: TGTGCCAGCAGCCCCAGGGACCCAATCCTCCCAGATACGCAGTATTTT.

This chain uses TRBV5-5 with TRBJ2-1, with 11 bases aligning to TRBD2. V shed 3 bases and J 0 bases; nucleotides not matched to a gene: 2. This CDR3 contains 16 residues. The germline V gene has CDR1 SGHKS and CDR2 YYEKEE (reference sequence). CDR3 in DNA: TGTGCCAGCAGCTCCACTAGCGGGGGCTCCTACAATGAGCAGTTCTTC. Encoded protein: CASSSTSGGSYNEQFF.

This rearrangement joins TRBV6-5 to TRBJ2-7, with D possibly being TRBD1 (6 bases). Germline V gene data show CDR1 as MNHEY and CDR2 as SVGAGI. The CDR3 sequence is 13 residues long. Trimming removed 6 bases at V and 1 base at J, with 10 bases between. The DNA for the CDR3 is TGTGCCAGCAGCCCCGGACAGTCCTACGAGCAGTACTTC. This translates into CASSPGQSYEQYF.